A single sample gave rise to the 24 T cell receptor beta chains below, sequenced in a study of OX40 agonist ivuxolimab in advanced cancers. The assay was immunoSEQ multiplex PCR, and TCRdb's table has in-frame clones only and misses some. The data show some 81,000 clones, over 70% seen once. Sequenced material: CD4+ or CD8+ T cells sorted from blood, taken in a trial of the OX40 agonist ivuxolimab. All receptors come from an adult with an advanced solid tumor such as melanoma, head and neck, liver or kidney cancer.

The gene calls are TRBV30 and TRBJ1-3; the match to TRBD1 covers 7 bases. Trimming removed 4 bases from V and 1 base from J; junction bases left unmatched: 4. The germline gives CDR1 GTSNPN, CDR2 SVGIG (reference sequence). The CDR3 has 14 residues. CDR3 loop: CAWNRQGSGNTIYF. The DNA of the CDR3 is TGTGCCTGGAACCGACAGGGATCTGGAAACACCATATATTTT.

This chain links TRBV4-1 with TRBJ1-5; D unclear. Germline assignment: CDR1 MGHRA and CDR2 YSYEKL. V was clipped by 3 bases and J by 6 bases, with 6 bases between them. The CDR3 has 12 amino acids. This chain's CDR3 is CASSHYGQPQHF. In DNA, the CDR3 is TGCGCCAGCAGCCATTACGGTCAGCCCCAGCATTTT.

The J gene is TRBJ2-5, the V gene TRBV5-1; 8 bases map to TRBD2. Looked up from germline, CDR1 is SGHRS and CDR2 is YFSETQ. CDR3 length equals 14 residues. After removal of 2 bases from V and 2 bases from J, the junction contained 2 bases not matched to a gene. The CDR3 sequence is CASSFGTSQETQYF. The CDR3 DNA reads as TGCGCCAGCAGCTTCGGGACTAGTCAAGAGACCCAGTACTTC.

This sequence joins TRBV28 and TRBJ2-2; 13 nucleotides align to TRBD2. Per the germline V gene, CDR1 is MDHEN and CDR2 is SYDVKM. This CDR3 contains 15 residues. The junction had 5 bases not matched to a gene; V was cut back by 5 bases and J by 8 bases. The CDR3 DNA sequence: TGTGCCAGCAGTACGACTAGCGGGGGGATTGGGGAGCTGTTTTTT. It yields the protein CASSTTSGGIGELFF.

J is TRBJ2-1 and V is TRBV7-2, with D unclear. The CDR3 loop spans 12 amino acids. Germline CDR1 reads SGHTA; CDR2 reads FQGNSA. The V gene lost 0 bases and the J gene lost 9 bases, with 6 bases spanning the gap. CDR3 amino acids: CASSLASSEQFF. For the CDR3, the DNA is TGTGCCAGCAGCTTAGCTAGCAGTGAGCAGTTCTTC.

The J gene is TRBJ1-6, the V gene TRBV7-9; no firm D call. Germline-derived CDR1 and CDR2 are SEHNR and FQNEAQ (reference sequence). The CDR3 has 14 residues. V dropped 4 bases and J dropped 8 bases, with 12 bases sitting between them. CDR3 sequence reads: CASSSWTDHSPLHF. For the CDR3, the DNA is TGTGCCAGCAGCTCATGGACGGACCATTCACCCCTCCACTTT.

V and J are TRBV28 and TRBJ1-2, with unresolved D. Per germline, CDR1 MDHEN and CDR2 SYDVKM. V lost 5 bases to trimming and J lost 0 bases, with 7 bases between them. The CDR3 runs 13 residues. Written as DNA, the CDR3 is TGTGCCAGCAGTCCCTCAGCTAACTATGGCTACACCTTC. The encoded protein is CASSPSANYGYTF.

This clone was observed once. The chain recombines TRBV7-6 with TRBJ2-3; D not resolved. Trimming cost V 2 bases and J 4 bases, with 7 bases left between them. CDR1 and CDR2 (germline): SGHVS, FNYEAQ. CDR3 length equals 13 residues. The chain's CDR3 is CASSLTPADTQYF. As DNA, the CDR3 is TGTGCCAGCAGCTTAACCCCAGCAGATACGCAGTATTTT.

The CDR3 sequence: CASSLTLTRLSSRMYNEQFF. CDR3 in DNA: TGTGCCAGCAGCTTAACGTTAACTAGGCTTTCCTCTAGAATGTACAATGAGCAGTTCTTC. The rearrangement links TRBV7-3 to TRBJ2-1, with a tentative D call TRBD2 (5 bases). Germline V gene data show CDR1 as SGHTA and CDR2 as FQGTGA. The ends were cut back, 0 bases at V and 4 bases at J, with 25 bases in the middle. The CDR3 totals 20 residues.

Here the CDR3 DNA reads TGTGCCAGCAGCTTAAAAGGGGACAATTCACCCCTCCACTTT. This sequence encodes CASSLKGDNSPLHF. J is TRBJ1-6 and V is TRBV7-8; the D gene is possibly TRBD1 (5 bases). The length of the CDR3 is 14 residues. V was pared by 2 bases and J by 7 bases, with 9 bases between. CDR1 and CDR2 from the germline V gene are SGHVS and FQNEAQ.

The chain links TRBV7-9 to TRBJ1-1; D is unresolved. The CDR3 runs 12 residues. Germline V CDR1 and CDR2: SEHNR, FQNEAQ (reference sequence). Trimming pared 1 base from V and 8 bases from J, leaving 8 bases between. In DNA, the CDR3 is TGTGCCAGCAGCTTAGTAAGCCGAGAAGCTTTCTTT. It codes for CASSLVSREAFF.

This clone was counted a single time. V is TRBV5-1 and J is TRBJ1-1; D is undetermined. Germline-derived CDR1 and CDR2 are SGHRS and YFSETQ. Trimming left V 3 bases short and J 1 base short, with 16 bases between. The CDR3 is 16 residues long. This chain's CDR3 is CASSSGTASRNTEAFF. The CDR3 DNA reads as TGCGCCAGCAGCTCTGGAACGGCCTCGAGGAACACTGAAGCTTTCTTT.

The CDR3 DNA reads as TGTGCCAGTAGTATTATCTGGGGGGCGTCGAGCACAGATACGCAGTATTTT. Its translation: CASSIIWGASSTDTQYF. This chain uses TRBV19 with TRBJ2-3; D possibly uses TRBD1 or TRBD2 (6 bases each). The germline gives CDR1 LNHDA, CDR2 SQIVND (reference sequence). V was clipped by 3 bases and J by 0 bases, with 16 bases between them. This CDR3 is 17 amino acids long.

The genes are TRBV5-1 and TRBJ2-7, with D perhaps TRBD2 (6 bases). V lost 10 bases and J 5 bases, leaving 19 bases between the germline ends. The CDR3 spans 13 residues. The germline V gene has CDR1 SGHRS and CDR2 YFSETQ. The CDR3, as DNA: TGCGCCCGCCCCCCCGCGGGAATCGACGAGCAGTACTTC. Translating gives CARPPAGIDEQYF.

This chain uses TRBV30 with TRBJ1-5; a weak D match, TRBD1 (5 bases). V was trimmed by 3 bases and J by 5 bases, leaving 14 bases between them. CDR3 length: 14 residues. Germline values: CDR1 GTSNPN, CDR2 SVGIG (reference sequence). The CDR3 DNA sequence: TGTGCCTGGAGCGGCAGGGCTGGGTATCAGCCCCAGCATTTT. It encodes CAWSGRAGYQPQHF.

V and J are TRBV6-6 and TRBJ2-5; D not resolved. The CDR3 spans 14 residues. Germline V gene sequence: CDR1 MNHNY, CDR2 SVGAGI (reference sequence). V lost 0 bases and J 4 bases, leaving 9 bases between the germline ends. Written as DNA, the CDR3 is TGTGCCAGCAGTTACTCAACCGCAGCAGAGACCCAGTACTTC. Translating gives CASSYSTAAETQYF.

This clone has a handful of counts. The rearrangement joins TRBV5-4 to TRBJ2-1; TRBD2 might be the D (6 bases). Looked up from germline, CDR1 is SGHNT and CDR2 is YYREEE (reference sequence). This CDR3 spans 14 amino acids. With 4 bases removed from V and 5 bases from J, the gap between germline ends came to 13 bases. CDR3 sequence (DNA): TGTGCCAGCAGCGGAGGGGACCGCGACAATGAGCAGTTCTTC. Amino acids: CASSGGDRDNEQFF. The entire variable domain, with the rest obtained from reference TRBV5-4 and TRBJ2-1, is as follows: ETGVTQSPTHLIKTRGQQVTLRCSSQSGHNTVSWYQQALGQGPQFIFQYYREEENGRGNFPPRFSGLQFPNYSSELNVNALELDDSALYLCASSGGDRDNEQFFGPGTRLTVL.

The chain uses TRBV5-4 and TRBJ2-2, with a possible D match to TRBD1 (5 bases). This CDR3 has 13 residues. With 3 bases removed from V and 3 bases from J, the gap between germline ends came to 6 bases. CDR1 and CDR2 from the germline V gene are SGHNT and YYREEE (reference sequence). In DNA, the CDR3 is TGTGCCAGCAGCTCACAGGACACCGGGGAGCTGTTTTTT. This encodes CASSSQDTGELFF.

In this sample, this clone is medium-sized. Additional DNA sequences in this sample encode the identical CDR3. The chain couples TRBV7-2 to TRBJ1-2, with 7 bases matching TRBD1. Germline V gene sequence: CDR1 SGHTA, CDR2 FQGNSA. The CDR3 has 12 amino acids. After removal of 5 bases from V and 4 bases from J, the junction contained 1 base not matched to a gene. The CDR3 nucleotides are TGTGCCAGCAGCACAGGGGCCTATGGCTACACCTTC. Its protein is CASSTGAYGYTF.

This chain's CDR3 is CASRWENTEAFF. Written as DNA, the CDR3 is TGTGCCAGCCGGTGGGAGAACACTGAAGCTTTCTTT. The rearrangement links TRBV2 to TRBJ1-1; D call uncertain. V lost 8 bases to trimming and J lost 1 base, with 8 bases between them. The CDR3 covers 12 residues. Germline V lookup: CDR1 SNHLY, CDR2 FYNNEI.

The rearrangement joins TRBV7-8 to TRBJ2-1; TRBD2 matches 9 bases. Germline V lookup: CDR1 SGHVS, CDR2 FQNEAQ. The CDR3 covers 14 residues. After removal of 8 bases from V and 10 bases from J, the junction contained 12 bases not matched to a gene. CDR3 sequence: CASVRGLALGEQFF. CDR3 coding DNA: TGTGCCAGCGTAAGGGGACTAGCCCTCGGAGAGCAGTTCTTC.

The chain recombines TRBV5-4 with TRBJ2-6; either TRBD1 or TRBD2 may supply D (5 bases each). In germline, CDR1 is SGHNT, CDR2 YYREEE (reference sequence). V lost 3 bases, J lost 0 bases, and 16 bases lay in between. This CDR3 is built from 18 residues. CDR3 sequence reads: CASSSTGRLSSGANVLTF. As DNA, the CDR3 is TGTGCCAGCAGCTCCACGGGACGTTTAAGCTCTGGGGCCAACGTCCTGACTTTC. The full variable domain, its missing parts supplied by reference TRBV5-4 and TRBJ2-6, is ETGVTQSPTHLIKTRGQQVTLRCSSQSGHNTVSWYQQALGQGPQFIFQYYREEENGRGNFPPRFSGLQFPNYSSELNVNALELDDSALYLCASSSTGRLSSGANVLTFGAGSRLTVL.

This chain links TRBV6-1 with TRBJ1-2, with D possibly TRBD1 on 5 matching bases. The V and J ends lost 2 bases and 4 bases respectively, with 11 bases between them. The CDR3 covers 14 residues. Germline CDR1 is MNHNS and CDR2 is SASEGT. Here the CDR3 reads CASSEYRSGYGYTF. The DNA of the CDR3 is TGTGCCAGCAGTGAATACAGGAGCGGCTATGGCTACACCTTC.

This sequence joins TRBV11-2 and TRBJ2-2, with D perhaps TRBD2 (7 bases). CDR1 and CDR2 from the germline V gene are SGHAT and FQNNGV. This CDR3 comprises 15 residues. V was shortened by 5 bases and J by 6 bases, with 16 bases between the two germline ends. CDR3 bases: TGTGCCAGCAGCCCCACGGCGGGGGCGGCCGGGGAGCTGTTTTTT. Protein sequence: CASSPTAGAAGELFF.